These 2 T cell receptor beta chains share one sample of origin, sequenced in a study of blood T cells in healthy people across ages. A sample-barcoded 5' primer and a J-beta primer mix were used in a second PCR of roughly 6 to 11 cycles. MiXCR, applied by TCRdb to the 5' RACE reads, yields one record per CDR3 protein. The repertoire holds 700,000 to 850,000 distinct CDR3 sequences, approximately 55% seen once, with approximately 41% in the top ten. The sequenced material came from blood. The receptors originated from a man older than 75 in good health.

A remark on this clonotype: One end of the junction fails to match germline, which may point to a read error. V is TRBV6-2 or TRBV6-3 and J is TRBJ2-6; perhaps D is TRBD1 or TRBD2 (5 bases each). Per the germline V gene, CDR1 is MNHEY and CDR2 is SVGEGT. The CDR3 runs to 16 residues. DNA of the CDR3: TGTGCCAGCAGGCCTACAGGAAGCACCGGGGCCAACGTCCCGACTTTC. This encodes CASRPTGSTGANVPTF.

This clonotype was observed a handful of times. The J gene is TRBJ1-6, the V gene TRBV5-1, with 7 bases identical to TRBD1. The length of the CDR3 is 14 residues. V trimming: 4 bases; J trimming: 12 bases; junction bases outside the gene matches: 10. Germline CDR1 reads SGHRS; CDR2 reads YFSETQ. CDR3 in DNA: TGCGCCAGCAGCGTCGGAGGACAGGTGGAACCCCTCCACTTT. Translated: CASSVGGQVEPLHF.